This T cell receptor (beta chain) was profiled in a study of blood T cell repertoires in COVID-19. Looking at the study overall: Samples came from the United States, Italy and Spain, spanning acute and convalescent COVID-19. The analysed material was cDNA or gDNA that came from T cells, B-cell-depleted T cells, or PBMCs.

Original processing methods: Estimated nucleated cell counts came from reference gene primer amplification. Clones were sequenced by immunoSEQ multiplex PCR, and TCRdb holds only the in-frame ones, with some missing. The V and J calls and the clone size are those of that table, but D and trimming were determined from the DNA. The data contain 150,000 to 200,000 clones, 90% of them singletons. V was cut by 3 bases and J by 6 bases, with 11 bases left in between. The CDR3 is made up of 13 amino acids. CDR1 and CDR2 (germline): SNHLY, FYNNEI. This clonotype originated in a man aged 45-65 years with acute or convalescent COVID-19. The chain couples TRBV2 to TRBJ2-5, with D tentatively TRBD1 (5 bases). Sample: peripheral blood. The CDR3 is CASSDTGRQTQYF. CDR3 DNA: TGTGCCAGCAGTGATACAGGTCGGCAGACCCAGTACTTC.